The 6 T cell receptor beta chains below all came from one sample that was sequenced in a study of cytomegalovirus exposure and HLA in healthy donors. 60 Vbeta and 13 Jbeta primers were used in PCR. Profiled with immunoSEQ multiplex PCR; TCRdb holds only in-frame clones, not every one. The sample consists of approximately 160,000 clones, around 78% of them appearing once. The sample comprised PBMCs. The receptors were sampled from a woman aged 35 to 49 in good health and CMV-seronegative.

The chain is built from TRBV5-1 and TRBJ2-1, with TRBD2 matching 10 bases. The germline V gene has CDR1 SGHRS and CDR2 YFSETQ. This CDR3 is 13 amino acids long. The junction had 1 base not matched to a gene; V was cut back by 8 bases and J by 2 bases. DNA of the CDR3: TGCGCCAGTGGACTAGCGGCCTACAATGAGCAGTTCTTC. Protein sequence: CASGLAAYNEQFF.

This chain connects TRBV5-1 to TRBJ2-1; TRBD2 matches at 14 bases. Germline CDR1 is SGHRS and CDR2 is YFSETQ. Trimming removed 0 bases from V and 6 bases from J; junction bases left unmatched: 5. This CDR3 is built from 17 residues. The CDR3 loop is CASSLVVGLAGVNEQFF. DNA of the CDR3: TGCGCCAGCAGCTTGGTCGTGGGACTAGCGGGAGTCAATGAGCAGTTCTTC.

The chain has TRBV5-4 and TRBJ1-2, with D possibly being TRBD1 (6 bases). The CDR3 contains 14 residues. The V gene's germline CDR1 is SGHNT and CDR2 YYREEE (reference sequence). V lost 3 bases to trimming and J lost 0 bases, with 9 bases between them. CDR3 nucleotides: TGTGCCAGCAGCTCCACAGGGACTAACTATGGCTACACCTTC. Encoded protein: CASSSTGTNYGYTF.

This chain joins TRBV30 and TRBJ1-4; 7 positions match TRBD1. After removal of 2 bases from V and 7 bases from J, the junction contained 13 bases not matched to a gene. Germline V gene data show CDR1 as GTSNPN and CDR2 as SVGIG (reference sequence). CDR3 length: 16 amino acids. The CDR3 region has the DNA TGTGCCTGGAGTACGAGCGGGAGGGGGCTACGTGAAAAACTGTTTTTT. Protein product: CAWSTSGRGLREKLFF.

J is TRBJ1-5 and V is TRBV9; 10 nucleotides agree with TRBD1. Losses at the gene ends were 3 bases for V and 5 bases for J; bases not matched to a gene: 2. Germline CDR1 and CDR2: SGDLS and YYNGEE. The CDR3 is 14 residues long. The CDR3 nucleotides are TGTGCCAGCAGCGACGGACAGGGGGATCAGCCCCAGCATTTT. Protein: CASSDGQGDQPQHF.

The gene calls are TRBV7-9 and TRBJ1-1; 7 nucleotides line up with TRBD1. CDR3 length: 16 amino acids. V gave up 3 bases and J gave up 1 base; unmatched junction bases: 8. Per the germline V gene, CDR1 is SEHNR and CDR2 is FQNEAQ (reference sequence). CDR3 region: CASSFGATGRNTEAFF. The CDR3 coding sequence is TGTGCCAGCAGCTTTGGAGCGACAGGGCGGAACACTGAAGCTTTCTTT.